The sequence of this T cell receptor beta chain was determined in a study of T cells in tuberculosis. About the study: This South African cohort compared adolescents with or without latent tuberculosis against adults with active tuberculosis. Regarding the study as a whole: Active tuberculosis patients had shorter CDR3-alpha; the beta difference was nonsignificant. Selection depended on which cryopreserved specimens were available. Smaller distances to GMM-specific TCRs suggested their expansion in active tuberculosis.

Remarks on this clone: Its antigen is not known.

Generated by immunoSEQ multiplex PCR, the TCRdb table keeps only in-frame clones and is missing some. The table shows tens of thousands of clones, with 95% to 96% occurring only once. Trimming cost V 5 bases and J 5 bases; bases outside gene matches: 7. The germline V gene encodes CDR1 SGHTA and CDR2 FQGTGA. The length of the CDR3 is 14 residues. Sequencing was done on a sample of PBMCs. The V gene is TRBV7-3, the J gene TRBJ2-3, with 7 bases fitting TRBD1. This TCR derives from a donor under 30 with latent tuberculosis or without tuberculosis infection. Here the CDR3 DNA reads TGTGCCAGCAGCAAAACAGGGGTTGTAGATACGCAGTATTTT. Encoded protein: CASSKTGVVDTQYF.